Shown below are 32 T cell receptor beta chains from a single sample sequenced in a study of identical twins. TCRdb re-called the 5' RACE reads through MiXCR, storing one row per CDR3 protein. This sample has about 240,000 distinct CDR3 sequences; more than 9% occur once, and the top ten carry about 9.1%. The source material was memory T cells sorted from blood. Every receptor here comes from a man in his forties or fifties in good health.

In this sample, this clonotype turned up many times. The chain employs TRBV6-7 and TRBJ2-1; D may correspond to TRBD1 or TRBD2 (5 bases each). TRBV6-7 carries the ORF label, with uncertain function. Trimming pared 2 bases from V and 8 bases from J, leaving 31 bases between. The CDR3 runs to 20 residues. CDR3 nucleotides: TGTGCCAGCAGTTACGGGGAGCCAAAACCGGGACCACCATTTCCAGATGAGCAGTTCTTC. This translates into CASSYGEPKPGPPFPDEQFF.

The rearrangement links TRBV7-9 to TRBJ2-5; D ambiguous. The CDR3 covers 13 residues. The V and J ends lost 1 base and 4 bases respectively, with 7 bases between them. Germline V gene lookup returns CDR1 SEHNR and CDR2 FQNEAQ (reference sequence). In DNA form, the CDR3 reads TGTGCCAGCAGCTTAGTGACACTAGAGACCCAGTACTTC. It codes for CASSLVTLETQYF.

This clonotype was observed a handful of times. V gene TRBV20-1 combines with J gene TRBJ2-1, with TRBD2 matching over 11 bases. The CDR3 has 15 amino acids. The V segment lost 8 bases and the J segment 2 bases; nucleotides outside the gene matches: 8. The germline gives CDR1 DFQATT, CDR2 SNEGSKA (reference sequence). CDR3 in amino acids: CSPGGTSGTYNEQFF. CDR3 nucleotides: TGCAGTCCCGGGGGGACTAGCGGAACCTACAATGAGCAGTTCTTC.

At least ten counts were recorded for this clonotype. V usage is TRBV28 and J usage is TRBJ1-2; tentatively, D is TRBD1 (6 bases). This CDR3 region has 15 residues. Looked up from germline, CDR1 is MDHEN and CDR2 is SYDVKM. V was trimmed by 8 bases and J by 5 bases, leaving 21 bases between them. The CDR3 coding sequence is TGTGCCAGCGTCGCGCCCCGGACAGCTCTATATGGCTACACCTTC. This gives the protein CASVAPRTALYGYTF.

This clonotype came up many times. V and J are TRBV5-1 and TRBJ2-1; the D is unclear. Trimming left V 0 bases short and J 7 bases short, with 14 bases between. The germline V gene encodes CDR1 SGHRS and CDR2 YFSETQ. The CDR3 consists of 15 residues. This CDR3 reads CASSLAYGMGNEQFF. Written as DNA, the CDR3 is TGCGCCAGCAGCTTGGCCTACGGTATGGGGAATGAGCAGTTCTTC.

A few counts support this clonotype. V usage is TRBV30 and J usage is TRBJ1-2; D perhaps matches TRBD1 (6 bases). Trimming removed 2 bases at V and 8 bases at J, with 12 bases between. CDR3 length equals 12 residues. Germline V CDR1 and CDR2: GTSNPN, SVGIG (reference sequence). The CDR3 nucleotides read TGTGCCTGGAGTAGACAGGTGGGCGGCTACACCTTC. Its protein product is CAWSRQVGGYTF.

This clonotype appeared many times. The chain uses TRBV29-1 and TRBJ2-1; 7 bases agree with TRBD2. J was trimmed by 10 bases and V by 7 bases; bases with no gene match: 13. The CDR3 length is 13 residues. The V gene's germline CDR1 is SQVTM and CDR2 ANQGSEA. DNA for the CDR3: TGCAGCGCCGCGGGGGTGGGAGTAAGGGAGCAGTTCTTC. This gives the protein CSAAGVGVREQFF.

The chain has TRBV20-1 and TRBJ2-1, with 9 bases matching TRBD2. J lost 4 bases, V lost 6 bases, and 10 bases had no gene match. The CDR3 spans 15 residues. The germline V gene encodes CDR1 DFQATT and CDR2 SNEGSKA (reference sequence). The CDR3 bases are TGCAGTGCCAGTGGCCTAGCGGGGCCGTACAATGAGCAGTTCTTC. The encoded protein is CSASGLAGPYNEQFF.

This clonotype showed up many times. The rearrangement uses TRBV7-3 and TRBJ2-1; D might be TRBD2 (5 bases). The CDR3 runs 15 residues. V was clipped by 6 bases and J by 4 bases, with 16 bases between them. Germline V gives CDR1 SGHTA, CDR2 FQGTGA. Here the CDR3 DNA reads TGTGCCAGCAGTCTACGGGAAGGCCGATACAATGAGCAGTTCTTC. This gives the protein CASSLREGRYNEQFF.

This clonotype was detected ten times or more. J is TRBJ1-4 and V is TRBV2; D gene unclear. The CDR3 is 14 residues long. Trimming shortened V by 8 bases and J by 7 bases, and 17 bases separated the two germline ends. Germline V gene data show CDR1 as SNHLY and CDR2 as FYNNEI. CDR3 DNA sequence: TGTGCCAGCCGATCGCAATCGGAGGGTGAAAAACTGTTTTTT. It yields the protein CASRSQSEGEKLFF.

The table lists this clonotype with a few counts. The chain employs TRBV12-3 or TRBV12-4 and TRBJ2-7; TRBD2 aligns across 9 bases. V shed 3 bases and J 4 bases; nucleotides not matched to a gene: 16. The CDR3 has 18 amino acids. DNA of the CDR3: TGTGCCAGCAGTTTGTGGTTAATAGTAGCGGGAGCGTTGTACGAGCAGTACTTC. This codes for CASSLWLIVAGALYEQYF.

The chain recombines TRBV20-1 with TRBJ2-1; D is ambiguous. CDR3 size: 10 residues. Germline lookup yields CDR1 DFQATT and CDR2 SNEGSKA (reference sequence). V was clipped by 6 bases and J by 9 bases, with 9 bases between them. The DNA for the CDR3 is TGCAGTGCCACCGCTAGTGAGCAGTTCTTC. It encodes CSATASEQFF.

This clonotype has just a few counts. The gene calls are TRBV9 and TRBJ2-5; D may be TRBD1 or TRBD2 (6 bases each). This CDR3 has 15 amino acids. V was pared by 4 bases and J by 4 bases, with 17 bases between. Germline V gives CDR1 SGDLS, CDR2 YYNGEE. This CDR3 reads CASSPGVLEGETQYF. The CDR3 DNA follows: TGTGCCAGCAGCCCAGGGGTTTTGGAGGGAGAGACCCAGTACTTC.

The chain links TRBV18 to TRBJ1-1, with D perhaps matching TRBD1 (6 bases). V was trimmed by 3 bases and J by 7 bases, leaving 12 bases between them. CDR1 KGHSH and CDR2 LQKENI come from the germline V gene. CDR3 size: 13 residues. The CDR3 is CASSPAGAIEAFF. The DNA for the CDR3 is TGTGCCAGCTCACCGGCAGGGGCGATTGAAGCTTTCTTT.

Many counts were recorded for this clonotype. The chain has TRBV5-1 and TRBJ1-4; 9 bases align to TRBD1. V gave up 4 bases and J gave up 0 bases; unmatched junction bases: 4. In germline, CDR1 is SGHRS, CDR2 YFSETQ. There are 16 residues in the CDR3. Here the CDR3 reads CASSPGDRATNEKLFF. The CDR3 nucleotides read TGCGCCAGCAGCCCAGGGGACAGGGCAACTAATGAAAAACTGTTTTTT.

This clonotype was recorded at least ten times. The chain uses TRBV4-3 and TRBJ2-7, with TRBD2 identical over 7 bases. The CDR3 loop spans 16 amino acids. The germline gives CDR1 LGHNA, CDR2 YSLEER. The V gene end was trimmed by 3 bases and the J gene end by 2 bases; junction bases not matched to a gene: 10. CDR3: CASSQAWGEGAYEQYF. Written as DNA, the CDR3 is TGCGCCAGCAGCCAGGCCTGGGGGGAGGGAGCCTACGAGCAGTACTTC.

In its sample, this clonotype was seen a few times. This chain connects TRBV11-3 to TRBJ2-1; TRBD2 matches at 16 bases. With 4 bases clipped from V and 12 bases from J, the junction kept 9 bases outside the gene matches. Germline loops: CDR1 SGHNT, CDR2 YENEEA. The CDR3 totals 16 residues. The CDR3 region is CASSSGTSGRAGRQFF. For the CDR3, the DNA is TGTGCCAGCAGCTCCGGGACTAGCGGGAGGGCCGGGCGGCAGTTCTTC.

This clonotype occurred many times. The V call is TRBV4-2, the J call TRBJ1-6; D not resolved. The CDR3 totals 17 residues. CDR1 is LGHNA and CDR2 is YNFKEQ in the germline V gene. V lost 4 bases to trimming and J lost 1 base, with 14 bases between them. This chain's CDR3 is CASSPRASGSYNSPLHF. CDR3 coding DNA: TGTGCCAGCAGCCCCCGGGCCTCGGGGTCCTATAATTCACCCCTCCACTTT.

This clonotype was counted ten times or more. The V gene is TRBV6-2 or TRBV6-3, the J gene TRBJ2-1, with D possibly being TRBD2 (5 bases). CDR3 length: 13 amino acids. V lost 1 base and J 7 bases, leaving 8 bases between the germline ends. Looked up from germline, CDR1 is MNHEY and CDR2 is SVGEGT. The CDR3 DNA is TGTGCCAGCAGTTACTACCCGGGGAATGAGCAGTTCTTC. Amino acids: CASSYYPGNEQFF.

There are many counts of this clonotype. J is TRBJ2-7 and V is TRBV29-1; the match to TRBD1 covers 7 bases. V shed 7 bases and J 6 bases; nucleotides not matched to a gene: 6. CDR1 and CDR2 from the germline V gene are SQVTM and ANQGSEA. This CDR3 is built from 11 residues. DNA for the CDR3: TGCAGCGGTGGGACAGCCACCGAGCAGTACTTC. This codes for CSGGTATEQYF.

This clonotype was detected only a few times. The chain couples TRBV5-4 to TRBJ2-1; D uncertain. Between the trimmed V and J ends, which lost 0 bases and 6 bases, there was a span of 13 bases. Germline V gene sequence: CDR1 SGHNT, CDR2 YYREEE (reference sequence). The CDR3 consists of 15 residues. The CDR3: CASSLEHLPINEQFF. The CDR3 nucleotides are TGTGCCAGCAGCTTGGAACACCTACCCATCAATGAGCAGTTCTTC.

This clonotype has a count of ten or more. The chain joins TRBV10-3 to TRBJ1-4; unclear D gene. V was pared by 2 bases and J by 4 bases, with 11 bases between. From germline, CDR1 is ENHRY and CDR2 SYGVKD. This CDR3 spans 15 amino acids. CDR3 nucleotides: TGTGCCATCAGTGAGAAGCACGGCTATAATGAAAAACTGTTTTTT. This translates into CAISEKHGYNEKLFF.

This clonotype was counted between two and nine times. The CDR3 loop reads CASSLRGPRSGELFF. In DNA, the CDR3 is TGTGCCAGCAGCTTACGCGGCCCGAGGTCCGGGGAGCTGTTTTTT. The chain uses TRBV11-3 and TRBJ2-2; D remains unclear. This CDR3 is 15 amino acids long. CDR1 SGHNT and CDR2 YENEEA come from the germline V gene. V lost 2 bases and J lost 6, with 13 bases in between.

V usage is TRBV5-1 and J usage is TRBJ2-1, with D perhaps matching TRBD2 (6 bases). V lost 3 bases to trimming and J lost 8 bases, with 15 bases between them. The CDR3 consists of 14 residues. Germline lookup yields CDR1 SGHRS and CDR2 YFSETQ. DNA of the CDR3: TGCGCCAGCAGCTCCCGACTAGTCGGGGATGAGCAGTTCTTC. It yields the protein CASSSRLVGDEQFF.

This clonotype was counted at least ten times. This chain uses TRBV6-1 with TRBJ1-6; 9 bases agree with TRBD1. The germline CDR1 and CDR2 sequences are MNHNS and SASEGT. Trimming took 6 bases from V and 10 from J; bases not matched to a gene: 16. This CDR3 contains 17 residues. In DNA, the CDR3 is TGTGCCAGCAGAGGGATTAAGACAGGGGGACCGCGGTCACCCCTCCACTTT. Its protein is CASRGIKTGGPRSPLHF.

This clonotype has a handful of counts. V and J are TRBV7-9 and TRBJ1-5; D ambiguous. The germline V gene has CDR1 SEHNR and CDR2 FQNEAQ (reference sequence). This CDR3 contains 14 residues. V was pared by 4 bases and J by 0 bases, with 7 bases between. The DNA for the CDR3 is TGTGCCAGCAGCTCCGTGTATAGCAATCAGCCCCAGCATTTT. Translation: CASSSVYSNQPQHF.

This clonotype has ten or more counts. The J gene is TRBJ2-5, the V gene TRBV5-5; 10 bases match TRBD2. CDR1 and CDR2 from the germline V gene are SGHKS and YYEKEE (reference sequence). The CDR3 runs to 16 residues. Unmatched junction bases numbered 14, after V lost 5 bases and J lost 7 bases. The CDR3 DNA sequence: TGTGCCAGCAGGACCGCCCTAGCGGGGGCTGGAGGGACCCAGTACTTC. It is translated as CASRTALAGAGGTQYF.

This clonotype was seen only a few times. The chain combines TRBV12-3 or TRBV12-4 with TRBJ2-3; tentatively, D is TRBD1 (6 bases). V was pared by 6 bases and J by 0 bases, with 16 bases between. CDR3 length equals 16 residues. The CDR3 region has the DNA TGTGCCAGCAGCAGTCGGGACACTATCAGCACAGATACGCAGTATTTT. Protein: CASSSRDTISTDTQYF.

The CDR3 here is CASSLRYLGQGSYEQYF. The CDR3, as DNA: TGTGCCAGCAGTTTAAGGTACTTAGGACAGGGTTCCTACGAGCAGTACTTC. The chain uses TRBV12-3 or TRBV12-4 and TRBJ2-7, with 8 positions matching TRBD1. V lost 2 bases to trimming and J lost 1 base; unmatched junction nucleotides: 10. This CDR3 contains 17 residues.

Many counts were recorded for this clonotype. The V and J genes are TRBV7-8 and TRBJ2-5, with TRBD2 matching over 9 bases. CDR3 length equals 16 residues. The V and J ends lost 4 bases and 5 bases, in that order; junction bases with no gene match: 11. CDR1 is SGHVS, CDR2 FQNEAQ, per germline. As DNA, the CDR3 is TGTGCCAGCAGCTACCACCTAGCGGGATCCCCGGAGACCCAGTACTTC. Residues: CASSYHLAGSPETQYF.

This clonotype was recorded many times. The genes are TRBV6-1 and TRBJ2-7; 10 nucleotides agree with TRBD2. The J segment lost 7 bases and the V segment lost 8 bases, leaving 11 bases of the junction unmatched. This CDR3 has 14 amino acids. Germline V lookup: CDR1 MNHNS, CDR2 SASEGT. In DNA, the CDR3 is TGTGCCAGCCTTGGACTAGCGGAGGGCTCGGAGCAGTACTTC. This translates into CASLGLAEGSEQYF.

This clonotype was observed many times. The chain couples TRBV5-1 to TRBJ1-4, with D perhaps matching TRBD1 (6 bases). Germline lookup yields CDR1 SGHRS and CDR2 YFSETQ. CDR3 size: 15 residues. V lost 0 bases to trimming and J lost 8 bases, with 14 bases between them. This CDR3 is CASSLEGGAFEKLFF. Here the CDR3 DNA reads TGCGCCAGCAGCTTGGAGGGGGGGGCTTTCGAAAAACTGTTTTTT. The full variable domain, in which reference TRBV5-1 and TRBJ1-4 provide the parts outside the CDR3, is KAGVTQTPRYLIKTRGQQVTLSCSPISGHRSVSWYQQTPGQGLQFLFEYFSETQRNKGNFPGRFSGRQFSNSRSEMNVSTLELGDSALYLCASSLEGGAFEKLFFGSGTQLSVL.